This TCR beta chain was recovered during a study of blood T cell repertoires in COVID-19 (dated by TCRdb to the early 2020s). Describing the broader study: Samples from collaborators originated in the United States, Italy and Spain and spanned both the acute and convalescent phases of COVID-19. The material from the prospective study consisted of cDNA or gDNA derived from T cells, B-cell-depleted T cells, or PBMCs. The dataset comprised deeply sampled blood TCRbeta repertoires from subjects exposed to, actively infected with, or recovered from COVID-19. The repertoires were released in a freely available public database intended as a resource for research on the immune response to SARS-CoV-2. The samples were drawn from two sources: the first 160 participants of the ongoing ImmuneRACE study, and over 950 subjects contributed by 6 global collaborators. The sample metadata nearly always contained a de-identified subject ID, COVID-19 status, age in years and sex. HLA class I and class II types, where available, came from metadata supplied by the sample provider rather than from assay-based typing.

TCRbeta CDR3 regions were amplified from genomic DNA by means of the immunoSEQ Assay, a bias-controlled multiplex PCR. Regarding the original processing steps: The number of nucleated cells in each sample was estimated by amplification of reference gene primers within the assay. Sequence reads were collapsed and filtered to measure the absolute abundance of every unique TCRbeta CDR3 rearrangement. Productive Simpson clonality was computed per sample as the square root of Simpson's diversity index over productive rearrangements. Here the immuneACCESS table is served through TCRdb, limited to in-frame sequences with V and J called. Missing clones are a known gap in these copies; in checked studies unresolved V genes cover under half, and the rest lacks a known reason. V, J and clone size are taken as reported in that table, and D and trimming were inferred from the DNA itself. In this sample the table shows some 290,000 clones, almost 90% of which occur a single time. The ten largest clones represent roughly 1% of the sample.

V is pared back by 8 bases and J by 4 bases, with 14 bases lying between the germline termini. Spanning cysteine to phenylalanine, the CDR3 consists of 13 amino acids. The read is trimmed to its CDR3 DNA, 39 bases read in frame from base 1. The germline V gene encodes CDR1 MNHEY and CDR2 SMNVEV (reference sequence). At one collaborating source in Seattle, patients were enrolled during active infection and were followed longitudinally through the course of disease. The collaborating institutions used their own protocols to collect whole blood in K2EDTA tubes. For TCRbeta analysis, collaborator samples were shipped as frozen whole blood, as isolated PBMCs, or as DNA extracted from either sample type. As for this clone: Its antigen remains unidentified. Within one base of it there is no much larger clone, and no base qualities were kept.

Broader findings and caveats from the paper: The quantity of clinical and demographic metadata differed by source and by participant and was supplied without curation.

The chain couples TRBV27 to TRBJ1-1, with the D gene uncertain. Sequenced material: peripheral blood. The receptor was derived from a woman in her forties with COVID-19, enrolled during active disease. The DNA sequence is TGTGCCAGCCAGTCCGAGGGTGGCACTGAAGCTTTCTTT. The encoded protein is CASQSEGGTEAFF.